One and the same sample provided the 12 T cell receptor beta chains below, sequenced in a study of patients and donors after allogeneic stem cell transplantation (TCRdb year 2020). Library construction relied on RT-PCR. Sequenced on a NextSeq 550. TCRdb applied fastp at Q25 and MiXCR to the public reads, then kept only in-frame beta chains. Rows with a matching CDR3 protein are joined into one entry that keeps the most common DNA and genes. This sample lists about 30,000 distinct CDR3 sequences; over 7% were detected once. Of the sample, almost 50% falls within the top ten clones. What was sequenced was blood, either unsorted or a sorted T cell fraction (not recorded which). These receptor sequences come from a human donor who was either an allogeneic HSCT recipient or a stem cell or donor lymphocyte infusion donor (not recorded which). It is not recorded whose cells these are; they may come from a transplant donor.

This clonotype was observed at least ten times. J is TRBJ1-1 and V is TRBV7-9; 7 positions match TRBD1. This CDR3 has 14 residues. The junction had 7 bases not matched to a gene; V was cut back by 5 bases and J by 4 bases. The germline V gene has CDR1 SEHNR and CDR2 FQNEAQ (reference sequence). CDR3 in amino acids: CASSPRTGGTEAFF. CDR3 nucleotide sequence: TGTGCCAGCAGCCCCAGGACAGGTGGCACTGAAGCTTTCTTT.

This clonotype has only a few counts. The chain links TRBV7-6 to TRBJ2-5, with D hard to call. V shed 1 base and J shed 5 bases, with 8 bases lying between them. In germline, CDR1 is SGHVS, CDR2 FNYEAQ. The CDR3 extends over 13 amino acids. The CDR3 sequence is CASSLGASETQYF. In DNA, the CDR3 is TGTGCCAGCAGCTTAGGGGCCTCGGAGACCCAGTACTTC.

The chain couples TRBV6-1 to TRBJ2-3, with TRBD1 matching over 7 bases. The V segment lost 10 bases and the J segment 2 bases; nucleotides outside the gene matches: 6. The CDR3 contains 13 residues. In germline, CDR1 is MNHNS, CDR2 SASEGT. CDR3 nucleotide sequence: TGTGCCACACGACAGGGAAACACAGATACGCAGTATTTT. Translated, it gives CATRQGNTDTQYF.

This chain joins TRBV28 and TRBJ2-7; 11 positions agree with TRBD2. CDR1 and CDR2 (germline): MDHEN, SYDVKM. Trimming removed 4 bases from V and 3 bases from J; junction bases left unmatched: 14. The CDR3 runs 18 residues. This chain's CDR3 is CASSSWSSGRKGNYEQYF. The CDR3 DNA is TGTGCCAGCAGTTCTTGGTCTAGCGGGAGGAAAGGAAACTACGAGCAGTACTTC.

This clonotype was counted at least ten times. Here the CDR3 reads CASRSGGHQPQHF. CDR3 in DNA: TGTGCCAGCAGGTCAGGGGGTCATCAGCCCCAGCATTTT. This rearrangement joins TRBV12-3 or TRBV12-4 to TRBJ1-5; TRBD1 matches at 7 bases. The CDR3 loop spans 13 amino acids. With 6 bases clipped from V and 5 bases from J, the junction kept 4 bases outside the gene matches.

In its sample, this clonotype was seen a few times. The chain links TRBV7-6 to TRBJ2-1, with 7 nucleotides matching TRBD2. The CDR3 is made up of 15 amino acids. Germline trimming cut 5 bases from V and 2 bases from J; bases unmatched to any gene: 6. Germline V gives CDR1 SGHVS, CDR2 FNYEAQ. CDR3 loop: CASSKTSDPYNEQFF. CDR3 nucleotides: TGTGCCAGCAGCAAAACTAGCGACCCCTACAATGAGCAGTTCTTC.

This clonotype appeared many times. The genes are TRBV15 and TRBJ2-7; 8 bases map to TRBD2. The CDR3 is 15 residues long. Per the germline V gene, CDR1 is LNHNV and CDR2 is YYDKDF (reference sequence). J lost 5 bases, V lost 2 bases, and 8 bases had no gene match. CDR3 sequence: CATSRPSGSVNEQYF. DNA for the CDR3: TGTGCCACCAGCAGACCGAGCGGGAGTGTCAACGAGCAGTACTTC.

The J gene is TRBJ2-1, the V gene TRBV9; 10 bases line up with TRBD2. V was pared by 4 bases and J by 4 bases, with 11 bases of the junction left unmatched. The CDR3 is 17 residues long. CDR1 is SGDLS and CDR2 is YYNGEE in the germline V gene. The CDR3 nucleotides are TGTGCCAGCAGCCTTGGACTAGCGGAGGCCCCATACAATGAGCAGTTCTTC. Its translation is CASSLGLAEAPYNEQFF.

This clonotype was seen ten or more times. The chain's CDR3 is CASTLTYSGGSYNEQFF. The CDR3 DNA follows: TGTGCCAGCACCCTGACTTATAGCGGGGGCTCCTACAATGAGCAGTTCTTC. The V call is TRBV27, the J call TRBJ2-1; 9 bases are a match to TRBD2. Germline lookup yields CDR1 MNHEY and CDR2 SMNVEV (reference sequence). The CDR3 loop spans 17 amino acids. The V gene end was trimmed by 7 bases and the J gene end by 0 bases; junction bases not matched to a gene: 10.

The gene calls are TRBV14 and TRBJ1-1; D unclear. The V end was cut by 0 bases, the J end by 5 bases, with 13 bases between. This CDR3 region has 15 residues. Germline assignment: CDR1 SGHDN and CDR2 FVKESK. The DNA for the CDR3 is TGTGCCAGCAGCCAAGATACGATAGGGTTGACTGAAGCTTTCTTT. It yields the protein CASSQDTIGLTEAFF.

The CDR3 nucleotides read TGTGCCAGCAGCCTAACAGGGACGGGACACTACGAGCAGTACTTC. It codes for CASSLTGTGHYEQYF. The V gene is TRBV7-9, the J gene TRBJ2-7, with a tentative D call TRBD1 (6 bases). Per the germline V gene, CDR1 is SEHNR and CDR2 is FQNEAQ (reference sequence). V shed 5 bases and J shed 3 bases, with 17 bases lying between them. This CDR3 has 15 amino acids.

This clonotype was counted ten times or more. The CDR3 nucleotides are TGTGCCAGCAGCAAAGGGGGCTATAATTCACCCCTCCACTTT. Translating gives CASSKGGYNSPLHF. The J gene is TRBJ1-6, the V gene TRBV21-1. TRBV21-1 is an annotated pseudogene. The CDR3 length is 14 residues.